The 16 T cell receptor beta chains below were found in one sample sequenced in a study of shared clonotypes between healthy human individuals. The naive CD8 population came from CD45RO-negative cells selected for CCR7, without terminally differentiated effector memory CD45RA+ cells. The data were produced by immunoSEQ multiplex PCR, yet TCRdb's version contains in-frame clones alone and is incomplete. The sample has hundreds of thousands of clones, around 96% seen once. The sequenced sample was naive CD8+ T cells sorted from blood. The receptor source for this set is a woman in her thirties in good health.

The V and J genes are TRBV27 and TRBJ2-5, with unresolved D. The CDR3 runs 13 residues. Trimming removed 2 bases at V and 2 bases at J, with 6 bases between. Germline-derived CDR1 and CDR2 are MNHEY and SMNVEV (reference sequence). The CDR3 DNA reads as TGTGCCAGCAGTTTACGGCCTCAAGAGACCCAGTACTTC. Protein: CASSLRPQETQYF.

The chain uses TRBV6-5 and TRBJ2-2; weak D call: TRBD1 (6 bases). From germline, CDR1 is MNHEY and CDR2 SVGAGI. CDR3 length: 13 residues. V dropped 11 bases and J dropped 4 bases, with 14 bases sitting between them. CDR3 sequence: CAASQGGTGELFF. The CDR3 DNA reads as TGTGCCGCGAGTCAAGGGGGCACCGGGGAGCTGTTTTTT.

The chain recombines TRBV27 with TRBJ1-2, with TRBD1 identical over 9 bases. CDR3 length: 15 amino acids. Trimming removed 5 bases from V and 5 bases from J; junction bases left unmatched: 9. The V gene's germline CDR1 is MNHEY and CDR2 SMNVEV (reference sequence). DNA for the CDR3: TGTGCCAGCAGTCCAACCACAGGGGGCGGATATGGCTACACCTTC. Encoded protein: CASSPTTGGGYGYTF.

The chain recombines TRBV19 with TRBJ1-1, with a tentative D call TRBD1 (6 bases). The germline gives CDR1 LNHDA, CDR2 SQIVND (reference sequence). The CDR3 is made up of 14 amino acids. Trimming left V 6 bases short and J 4 bases short, with 15 bases between. CDR3 coding DNA: TGTGCCAGTAGAGGGGGAGCCGGGCCCACTGAAGCTTTCTTT. Amino acid sequence: CASRGGAGPTEAFF. Looking up the rest from reference TRBV19 and TRBJ1-1 gives the full variable domain: DGGITQSPKYLFRKEGQNVTLSCEQNLNHDAMYWYRQDPGQGLRLIYYSQIVNDFQKGDIAEGYSVSREKKESFPLTVTSAQKNPTAFYLCASRGGAGPTEAFFGQGTRLTVV.

V is TRBV7-2 and J is TRBJ2-7; D is possibly TRBD2 (6 bases). The CDR3 runs to 14 residues. The V gene lost 2 bases and the J gene lost 2 bases, with 10 bases spanning the gap. CDR1 is SGHTA, CDR2 FQGNSA, per germline. The CDR3 loop is CASSLWGVTYEQYF. CDR3 sequence (DNA): TGTGCCAGCAGCTTATGGGGGGTTACCTACGAGCAGTACTTC.

V gene TRBV4-1 combines with J gene TRBJ1-5; 8 nucleotides align to TRBD1. CDR3 length: 15 amino acids. J gave up 4 bases and V 1 base, and 3 bases lay outside the gene matches. Germline loops: CDR1 MGHRA, CDR2 YSYEKL. For the CDR3, the DNA is TGCGCCAGCAGCCAAGCTCGACAGGGGAATCAGCCCCAGCATTTT. This codes for CASSQARQGNQPQHF.

The V gene is TRBV28, the J gene TRBJ1-5; D is ambiguous. The germline CDR1 and CDR2 sequences are MDHEN and SYDVKM. This CDR3 comprises 14 residues. With 10 bases removed from V and 2 bases from J, the gap between germline ends came to 15 bases. CDR3 protein: CATTEISGNQPQHF. The CDR3 DNA reads TGTGCCACCACCGAAATCTCGGGCAATCAGCCCCAGCATTTT.

The chain employs TRBV6-6 and TRBJ1-5; no definite D call. CDR3 length equals 15 residues. Trimming shortened V by 2 bases and J by 4 bases, and 12 bases separated the two germline ends. CDR1 and CDR2 from the germline V gene are MNHNY and SVGAGI (reference sequence). DNA for the CDR3: TGTGCCAGCAGTTACGACGCGGGTACAAATCAGCCCCAGCATTTT. This encodes CASSYDAGTNQPQHF.

The rearrangement links TRBV13 to TRBJ1-5; D unclear. The CDR3 loop spans 15 amino acids. Germline V lookup: CDR1 PRHDT, CDR2 FYEKMQ (reference sequence). Trimming pared 0 bases from V and 6 bases from J, leaving 12 bases between. In nucleotides, the CDR3 is TGTGCCAGCAGCTTAGGAGTCAATAACGCTCAGCCCCAGCATTTT. Protein sequence: CASSLGVNNAQPQHF.

Here the CDR3 DNA reads TGTGCCAGTAGGCCCGGGACTAGCGGTTTCTACGAGCAGTACTTC. Translating gives CASRPGTSGFYEQYF. This chain links TRBV19 with TRBJ2-7, with TRBD2 matching over 11 bases. V was pared by 6 bases and J by 3 bases, with 7 bases of the junction left unmatched. The CDR3 consists of 15 residues. From germline, CDR1 is LNHDA and CDR2 SQIVND (reference sequence).

As to this clone: Distinct nucleotide sequences in the sample also encode this CDR3. The V gene is TRBV27, the J gene TRBJ2-3; 10 nucleotides match TRBD2. Germline V gene lookup returns CDR1 MNHEY and CDR2 SMNVEV (reference sequence). CDR3 length: 15 amino acids. Germline trimming cut 2 bases from V and 3 bases from J; bases unmatched to any gene: 2. The CDR3 sequence: CASSLLAGVTDTQYF. CDR3 bases: TGTGCCAGCAGTTTACTAGCGGGAGTGACAGATACGCAGTATTTT.

V is TRBV27 and J is TRBJ2-5, with TRBD2 matching 10 bases. Germline CDR1 and CDR2: MNHEY and SMNVEV (reference sequence). The CDR3 has 15 amino acids. V was pared by 5 bases and J by 7 bases, with 10 bases of the junction left unmatched. The CDR3 coding sequence is TGTGCCAGCAGTACCCGGGGGATAGCGGGGGGGACCCAGTACTTC. Its protein product is CASSTRGIAGGTQYF.

J is TRBJ1-3 and V is TRBV5-4; 7 nucleotides match TRBD1. This CDR3 is built from 15 residues. Germline V gene sequence: CDR1 SGHNT, CDR2 YYREEE (reference sequence). V shed 1 base and J 4 bases; nucleotides not matched to a gene: 5. The CDR3 loop reads CASSLNRGVGNTIYF. The CDR3 DNA sequence: TGTGCCAGCAGCTTGAACAGGGGTGTGGGAAACACCATATATTTT.

V is TRBV6-1 and J is TRBJ1-2; no definite D call. Germline V gene sequence: CDR1 MNHNS, CDR2 SASEGT. V lost 2 bases and J lost 7, with 23 bases in between. The CDR3 is 17 residues long. The CDR3 sequence is CASSEMMSGRWHVGYTF. The CDR3 region has the DNA TGTGCCAGCAGTGAAATGATGTCGGGAAGGTGGCACGTTGGCTACACCTTC.

The genes are TRBV6-4 and TRBJ2-1; 13 bases are a match to TRBD2. The J segment lost 2 bases and the V segment lost 1 base, leaving 8 bases of the junction unmatched. This CDR3 comprises 19 residues. Germline V gene lookup returns CDR1 MRHNA and CDR2 SNTAGT. CDR3 DNA: TGTGCCAGCAGTGACTGGAGACAGGGGACTAGCGGGGCCTACAATGAGCAGTTCTTC. Amino acids: CASSDWRQGTSGAYNEQFF.

With regard to this clone: Germline and junction disagree at one end, which may indicate a read error. The chain is built from TRBV5-4 and TRBJ2-5; the D gene is possibly TRBD2 (6 bases). Germline CDR1 SGHNT, CDR2 YYREEE (reference sequence). The CDR3 is 15 amino acids. CDR3 residues: CASSGGTDFQEAQYF. Here the CDR3 DNA reads TGTGCCAGCAGCGGCGGGACTGACTTCCAAGAGGCCCAGTACTTC. The full variable domain, its missing parts supplied by reference TRBV5-4 and TRBJ2-5, is ETGVTQSPTHLIKTRGQQVTLRCSSQSGHNTVSWYQQALGQGPQFIFQYYREEENGRGNFPPRFSGLQFPNYSSELNVNALELDDSALYLCASSGGTDFQEAQYFGPGTRLLVL.